The 9 T cell receptor beta chains reported below all come from one sample, sequenced in a study of CD4 T cells in relation to SARS-CoV-2 and coronaviruses. Here immunoSEQ multiplex PCR was the method, and the copy in TCRdb shows in-frame clones only, minus some. The table has about 20,000 clones, about three fifths seen once; the top ten hold 8% to 13%. Unexposed donor CD4+ T cells date from about 2011-2019, before the COVID-19 pandemic. CD4+ T cells were isolated from the cells after around 9 days of culture. For these receptors, no antigen is known. Sequencing input: CD4+ T cells from PBMCs, cultured in vitro. The receptors were gathered from a human donor in good health.

The chain carries TRBV4-3 and TRBJ1-1; the D is unclear. The V end lost 0 bases, the J end lost 0 bases, and 5 bases lay between the germline ends. From germline, CDR1 is LGHNA and CDR2 YSLEER. The CDR3 totals 14 residues. The CDR3 spells CASSQDQLNTEAFF. CDR3 bases: TGCGCCAGCAGCCAAGACCAGTTGAACACTGAAGCTTTCTTT.

This chain joins TRBV7-9 and TRBJ1-2; 10 bases are a match to TRBD1. J gave up 7 bases and V 3 bases, and 5 bases lay outside the gene matches. From germline, CDR1 is SEHNR and CDR2 FQNEAQ (reference sequence). The CDR3 has 14 residues. CDR3: CASSLATGGSGYTF. The CDR3 nucleotides are TGTGCCAGCAGCTTGGCGACAGGGGGCAGTGGCTACACCTTC.

The rearrangement links TRBV7-8 to TRBJ2-5, with D possibly matching TRBD1 (5 bases). Germline CDR1 SGHVS, CDR2 FQNEAQ. V lost 0 bases, J lost 2 bases, and 10 bases lay in between. The CDR3 length is 15 residues. The CDR3 here is CASSLAGPGQETQYF. CDR3 nucleotide sequence: TGTGCCAGCAGCTTAGCGGGGCCAGGACAAGAGACCCAGTACTTC.

The CDR3 DNA follows: TGTGCCAGCAGCCCGCCAGGGGGGTACTATGGCTACACCTTC. Protein sequence: CASSPPGGYYGYTF. The genes are TRBV9 and TRBJ1-2; 7 bases agree with TRBD1. CDR1 and CDR2 from the germline V gene are SGDLS and YYNGEE. This CDR3 has 14 residues. With V trimmed by 4 bases and J by 3 bases, 6 bases remained unmatched.

J is TRBJ2-2 and V is TRBV10-3, with TRBD1 matching over 7 bases. Germline V CDR1 and CDR2: ENHRY, SYGVKD. This CDR3 is built from 16 residues. With V trimmed by 7 bases and J by 1 base, 9 bases remained unmatched. The CDR3 protein is CAIKRSGQMNTGELFF. The CDR3 bases are TGTGCCATCAAGAGGTCGGGACAGATGAACACCGGGGAGCTGTTTTTT.

CDR3 DNA sequence: TGTGCCAGCAGCTCCGGCTCTGGGGCCAACGTCCTGACTTTC. This codes for CASSSGSGANVLTF. The chain uses TRBV7-3 and TRBJ2-6; D uncertain. The CDR3 spans 14 residues. V lost 4 bases and J 0 bases, leaving 4 bases between the germline ends. CDR1 is SGHTA and CDR2 is FQGTGA in the germline V gene.

The J gene is TRBJ2-5, the V gene TRBV7-9, with TRBD2 matching 9 bases. The V segment lost 5 bases and the J segment 2 bases; nucleotides outside the gene matches: 3. CDR1 and CDR2 from the germline V gene are SEHNR and FQNEAQ (reference sequence). There are 14 residues in the CDR3. DNA of the CDR3: TGTGCCAGCAGCCGGGGACTAGCTCAAGAGACCCAGTACTTC. It translates to CASSRGLAQETQYF.

CDR3: CASSQDAGEGTGGTYGYTF. The DNA for the CDR3 is TGTGCCAGCAGCCAAGATGCGGGTGAAGGGACAGGGGGCACCTATGGCTACACCTTC. The gene calls are TRBV3-1 (or the pseudogene TRBV3-2) and TRBJ1-2, with 12 positions matching TRBD1. The CDR3 spans 19 residues. Germline CDR1 is LGHDT and CDR2 is YNNKEL (reference sequence). The trim removed 0 bases at V and 4 bases at J, leaving 12 bases unmatched.

This chain links TRBV5-1 with TRBJ2-6; TRBD1 aligns across 8 bases. CDR1 is SGHRS, CDR2 YFSETQ, per germline. J lost 0 bases, V lost 4 bases, and 6 bases had no gene match. This CDR3 region has 17 residues. The CDR3 DNA reads TGCGCCAGCAGCATGACAGGGGCCAGCTCTGGGGCCAACGTCCTGACTTTC. Translation gives CASSMTGASSGANVLTF.